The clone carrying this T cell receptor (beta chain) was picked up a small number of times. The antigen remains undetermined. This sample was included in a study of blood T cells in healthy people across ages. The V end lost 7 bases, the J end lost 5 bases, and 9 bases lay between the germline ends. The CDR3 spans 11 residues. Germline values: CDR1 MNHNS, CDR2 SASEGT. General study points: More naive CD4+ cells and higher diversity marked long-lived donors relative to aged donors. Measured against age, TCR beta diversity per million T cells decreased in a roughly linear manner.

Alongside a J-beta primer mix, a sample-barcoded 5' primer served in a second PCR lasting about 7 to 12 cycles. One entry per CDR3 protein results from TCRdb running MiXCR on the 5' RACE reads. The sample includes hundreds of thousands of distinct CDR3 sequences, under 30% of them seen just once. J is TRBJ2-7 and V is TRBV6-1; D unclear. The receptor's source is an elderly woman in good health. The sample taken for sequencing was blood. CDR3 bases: TGTGCCAGCAAGAGAAACGACGAGCAGTACTTC. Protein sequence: CASKRNDEQYF.